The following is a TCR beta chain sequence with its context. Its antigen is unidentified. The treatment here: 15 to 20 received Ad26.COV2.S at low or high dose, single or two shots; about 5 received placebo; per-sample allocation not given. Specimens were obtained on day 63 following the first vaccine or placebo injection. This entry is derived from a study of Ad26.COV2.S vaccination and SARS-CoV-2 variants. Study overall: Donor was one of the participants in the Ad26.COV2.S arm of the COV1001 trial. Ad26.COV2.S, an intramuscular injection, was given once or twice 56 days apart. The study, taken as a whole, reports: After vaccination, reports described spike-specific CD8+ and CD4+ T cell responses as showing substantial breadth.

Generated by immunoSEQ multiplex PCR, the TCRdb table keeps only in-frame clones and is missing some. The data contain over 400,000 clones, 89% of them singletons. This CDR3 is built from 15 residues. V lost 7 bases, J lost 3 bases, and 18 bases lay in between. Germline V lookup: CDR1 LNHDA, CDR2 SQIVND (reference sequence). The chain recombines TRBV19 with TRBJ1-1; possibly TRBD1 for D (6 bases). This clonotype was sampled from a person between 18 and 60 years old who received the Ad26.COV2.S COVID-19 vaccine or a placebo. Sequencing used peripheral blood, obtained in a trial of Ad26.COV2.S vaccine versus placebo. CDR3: CASTQRWGGYTEAFF. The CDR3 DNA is TGTGCCAGTACCCAAAGGTGGGGGGGCTACACTGAAGCTTTCTTT.